What follows are 32 T cell receptor beta chains derived from one specimen sequenced in a study of T cells in localized non-small cell lung cancer. TCRdb keeps only in-frame clones here, not all; method: immunoSEQ multiplex PCR. This sample yields around 2,000 clones, of which less than 30% are seen a single time; 20% to 30% belongs to the top ten. Sequencing was performed on normal lung tissue next to the tumor, taken before any cancer treatment. Receptor source: a man aged 35 to 70 with stage I lung adenocarcinoma.

The V call is TRBV5-1, the J call TRBJ2-3; no definite D call. The CDR3 has 14 residues. V lost 4 bases and J lost 1, with 10 bases in between. Germline-derived CDR1 and CDR2 are SGHRS and YFSETQ. CDR3 sequence (DNA): TGCGCCAGCAGCCCTGAGGACGGCACAGATACGCAGTATTTT. Translated, it gives CASSPEDGTDTQYF.

This clone was counted a few times. V usage is TRBV6-1 and J usage is TRBJ2-1; 8 bases align to TRBD2. V trimming: 1 base; J trimming: 0 bases; junction bases outside the gene matches: 2. The length of the CDR3 is 16 residues. Germline lookup yields CDR1 MNHNS and CDR2 SASEGT. As DNA, the CDR3 is TGTGCCAGCAGTGAAGACGGGGGGGCCTCCTACAATGAGCAGTTCTTC. Translated: CASSEDGGASYNEQFF.

This chain connects TRBV12-5 to TRBJ1-5; 8 bases fit TRBD1. Germline V lookup: CDR1 LGHNT, CDR2 FRNRAP. The trim removed 6 bases at V and 7 bases at J, leaving 17 bases unmatched. The CDR3 has 17 residues. CDR3 nucleotide sequence: TGTGCTAGTGGATCAAACAGCCAGGGGGCAGCTTTACAGCCCCAGCATTTT. Residues: CASGSNSQGAALQPQHF.

The rearrangement joins TRBV29-1 to TRBJ2-1; D not certain. CDR1 is SQVTM and CDR2 is ANQGSEA in the germline V gene. V shed 6 bases and J shed 5 bases, with 17 bases lying between them. This CDR3 comprises 14 residues. The CDR3 protein is CSVGRQTVDNEQFF. The DNA for the CDR3 is TGCAGCGTCGGACGACAAACAGTTGACAATGAGCAGTTCTTC.

This clone appeared a few times. The V call is TRBV6-8, the J call TRBJ1-5; TRBD1 might be the D (6 bases). V lost 7 bases to trimming and J lost 1 base, with 14 bases between them. Germline V gene data show CDR1 as MNHGY and CDR2 as SAAAGT. The CDR3 extends over 15 amino acids. The CDR3 loop reads CASILQGGSNQPQHF. Here the CDR3 DNA reads TGTGCCAGCATCTTACAGGGAGGGAGCAATCAGCCCCAGCATTTT.

The V and J genes are TRBV19 and TRBJ1-5; the D is unclear. From germline, CDR1 is LNHDA and CDR2 SQIVND (reference sequence). The CDR3 is 13 amino acids. V lost 3 bases, J lost 5 bases, and 8 bases lay in between. The CDR3 DNA reads TGTGCCAGTAGTATTTTATCTGATCAGCCCCAGCATTTT. This sequence encodes CASSILSDQPQHF.

V is TRBV6-1 and J is TRBJ2-2; D gene uncertain. CDR3 size: 13 residues. V lost 1 base to trimming and J lost 1 base, with 1 base between them. Germline CDR1 and CDR2: MNHNS and SASEGT. The CDR3 spells CASSEGNTGELFF. CDR3 DNA: TGTGCCAGCAGTGAAGGGAACACCGGGGAGCTGTTTTTT.

This chain joins TRBV10-2 and TRBJ2-1, with TRBD2 matching over 7 bases. Trimming cost V 3 bases and J 7 bases; bases outside gene matches: 3. CDR3 length equals 13 residues. The germline gives CDR1 WSHSY, CDR2 SAAADI. Here the CDR3 DNA reads TGCGCCAGCAGTGATCGGGGAGGGAATGAGCAGTTCTTC. Encoded protein: CASSDRGGNEQFF.

The rearrangement links TRBV14 to TRBJ2-1; no clear D gene. Between the trimmed V and J ends, which lost 2 bases and 8 bases, there was a span of 4 bases. Germline V CDR1 and CDR2: SGHDN, FVKESK. CDR3 size: 11 residues. The CDR3 sequence is CASSQNYEQFF. CDR3 sequence (DNA): TGTGCCAGCAGCCAAAACTATGAGCAGTTCTTC.

This clone is large within its sample. The rearrangement links TRBV30 to TRBJ2-7; D unresolved. The V gene lost 2 bases and the J gene lost 3 bases, with 5 bases spanning the gap. The CDR3 loop spans 11 amino acids. Looked up from germline, CDR1 is GTSNPN and CDR2 is SVGIG (reference sequence). CDR3 coding DNA: TGTGCCTGGAGTACGGACTACGAGCAGTACTTC. Its translation is CAWSTDYEQYF.

This clone was found a few times. The chain is built from TRBV15 and TRBJ1-3; D gene uncertain. In germline, CDR1 is LNHNV, CDR2 YYDKDF (reference sequence). The V end lost 0 bases, the J end lost 0 bases, and 9 bases lay between the germline ends. CDR3 size: 16 residues. The DNA for the CDR3 is TGTGCCACCAGCAGAGATCGGGGATCCTCTGGAAACACCATATATTTT. It translates to CATSRDRGSSGNTIYF.

In this sample, this clone turned up a few times. The chain employs TRBV11-3 and TRBJ2-7; the match to TRBD1 covers 10 bases. Germline assignment: CDR1 SGHNT and CDR2 YENEEA. This CDR3 region has 14 residues. The J segment lost 5 bases and the V segment lost 5 bases, leaving 6 bases of the junction unmatched. The chain's CDR3 is CASSEGQGYDEQYF. CDR3 in DNA: TGTGCCAGCAGCGAGGGACAGGGGTATGACGAGCAGTACTTC.

There are a few counts of this clone. The chain couples TRBV7-6 to TRBJ2-2; the D gene could be TRBD1 or TRBD2 (5 bases each). The CDR3 spans 14 residues. V lost 5 bases and J lost 0, with 7 bases in between. Germline lookup yields CDR1 SGHVS and CDR2 FNYEAQ. The CDR3 DNA is TGTGCCAGCAGCGGGGGATCGAACACCGGGGAGCTGTTTTTT. Translation: CASSGGSNTGELFF. The variable domain in full, completed from reference TRBV7-6 and TRBJ2-2, reads GAGVSQSPRYKVTKRGQDVALRCDPISGHVSLYWYRQALGQGPEFLTYFNYEAQQDKSGLPNDRFSAERPEGSISTLTIQRTEQRDSAMYRCASSGGSNTGELFFGEGSRLTVL.

The rearrangement uses TRBV1 and TRBJ2-3. TRBV1 has pseudogene status. This CDR3 spans 15 amino acids. The CDR3 DNA reads TGCGCCAGCAGCCAAGCGCTCACCGGGGCGGATACGCAGTATTTT. This sequence encodes CASSQALTGADTQYF.

This clone was recorded only once. The CDR3 sequence is CASSLVGVSGNTIYF. CDR3 sequence (DNA): TGCGCCAGCAGCTTGGTAGGCGTCTCTGGAAACACCATATATTTT. The chain uses TRBV5-1 and TRBJ1-3; D uncertain. V lost 0 bases to trimming and J lost 0 bases, with 7 bases between them. The CDR3 consists of 15 residues. Germline CDR1 reads SGHRS; CDR2 reads YFSETQ. Based on the CDR3 plus reference TRBV5-1 and TRBJ1-3, the full variable domain is KAGVTQTPRYLIKTRGQQVTLSCSPISGHRSVSWYQQTPGQGLQFLFEYFSETQRNKGNFPGRFSGRQFSNSRSEMNVSTLELGDSALYLCASSLVGVSGNTIYFGEGSWLTVV.

CDR3 protein: CASSGTYPYPGQYF. The DNA for the CDR3 is TGCGCCAGCAGTGGGACATACCCCTACCCCGGGCAGTACTTC. The J gene is TRBJ2-7, the V gene TRBV10-1, with D possibly matching TRBD1 (5 bases). Germline CDR1 reads WNHNN; CDR2 reads SYGVQD (reference sequence). The V and J ends lost 4 bases and 9 bases respectively, with 19 bases between them. The CDR3 contains 14 residues.

The chain recombines TRBV5-1 with TRBJ1-6, with 11 bases that match TRBD1. Germline V CDR1 and CDR2: SGHRS, YFSETQ. The CDR3 sequence is 15 residues long. The trim removed 4 bases at V and 7 bases at J, leaving 4 bases unmatched. The CDR3 nucleotides are TGCGCCAGCAGCCTAGGACAGGGGGCCAATTCACCCCTCCACTTT. This sequence encodes CASSLGQGANSPLHF. Full variable domain (remainder filled in from reference TRBV5-1 and TRBJ1-6): KAGVTQTPRYLIKTRGQQVTLSCSPISGHRSVSWYQQTPGQGLQFLFEYFSETQRNKGNFPGRFSGRQFSNSRSEMNVSTLELGDSALYLCASSLGQGANSPLHFGNGTRLTVT.

The chain's CDR3 is CASSSTTTNEKLFF. The CDR3 coding sequence is TGTGCCAGCAGCTCGACCACAACTAATGAAAAACTGTTTTTT. The chain links TRBV11-3 to TRBJ1-4, with no clear D. V was trimmed by 4 bases and J by 0 bases, leaving 6 bases between them. This CDR3 has 14 amino acids. Germline assignment: CDR1 SGHNT and CDR2 YENEEA. The full variable domain, completed using reference TRBV11-3 and TRBJ1-4, is EAGVVQSPRYKIIEKKQPVAFWCNPISGHNTLYWYLQNLGQGPELLIRYENEEAVDDSQLPKDRFSAERLKGVDSTLKIQPAELGDSAVYLCASSSTTTNEKLFFGSGTQLSVL.

The rearrangement links TRBV25-1 to TRBJ2-3, with TRBD2 identical over 7 bases. CDR1 and CDR2 (germline): MGHDK, SYGVNS. The CDR3 is 16 amino acids. V trimming: 6 bases; J trimming: 4 bases; junction bases outside the gene matches: 13. CDR3 region: CASSHPGTGGSDTQYF. The CDR3 DNA reads TGTGCCAGCAGCCACCCCGGGACGGGGGGTTCAGATACGCAGTATTTT.

This clone was seen a single time. This chain links TRBV5-1 with TRBJ2-3; 8 nucleotides match TRBD2. V shed 0 bases and J 1 base; nucleotides not matched to a gene: 7. This CDR3 has 17 amino acids. Germline CDR1 reads SGHRS; CDR2 reads YFSETQ. DNA for the CDR3: TGCGCCAGCAGCTTGGAGGCTAGCGGGCGCGGCACAGATACGCAGTATTTT. Translation: CASSLEASGRGTDTQYF.

Only a few counts were recorded for this clone. The chain links TRBV6-8 to TRBJ2-7; TRBD1 agrees at 7 bases. Germline CDR1 is MNHGY and CDR2 is SAAAGT. This CDR3 spans 14 amino acids. After removal of 5 bases from V and 1 base from J, the junction contained 5 bases not matched to a gene. CDR3 in amino acids: CASSGPGQSYEQYF. The CDR3, as DNA: TGTGCCAGCAGTGGACCGGGACAGTCCTACGAGCAGTACTTC.

The gene calls are TRBV19 and TRBJ1-6; no firm D call. The CDR3 covers 14 residues. The germline V gene encodes CDR1 LNHDA and CDR2 SQIVND (reference sequence). Trimming left V 4 bases short and J 0 bases short, with 4 bases between. CDR3 in amino acids: CASSTGSYNSPLHF. The CDR3, as DNA: TGTGCCAGTAGTACAGGCTCCTATAATTCACCCCTCCACTTT.

In its sample, this clone was seen a few times. The V call is TRBV19, the J call TRBJ2-2, with 9 bases matching TRBD1. Trimming took 1 base from V and 5 from J; bases not matched to a gene: 11. The CDR3 length is 18 residues. From germline, CDR1 is LNHDA and CDR2 SQIVND (reference sequence). The CDR3 spells CASSIAHRGPLGTGELFF. The CDR3 DNA is TGTGCCAGTAGTATAGCTCACAGGGGGCCACTGGGGACCGGGGAGCTGTTTTTT.

This clone was counted between two and nine times. The rearrangement uses TRBV11-3 and TRBJ2-3; maybe TRBD1 (6 bases). The CDR3 consists of 15 residues. V was cut by 3 bases and J by 2 bases, with 12 bases left in between. Germline V CDR1 and CDR2: SGHNT, YENEEA. The CDR3 is CASSLGQGPTDTQYF. The DNA for the CDR3 is TGTGCCAGCAGCTTGGGGCAGGGGCCCACAGATACGCAGTATTTT.

This clone was counted between two and nine times. This chain uses TRBV6-8 with TRBJ2-2; 12 bases are a match to TRBD1. The J segment lost 0 bases and the V segment lost 5 bases, leaving 7 bases of the junction unmatched. The CDR3 has 18 residues. The germline V gene has CDR1 MNHGY and CDR2 SAAAGT. The CDR3 is CASSEGQGAPTNTGELFF. DNA for the CDR3: TGTGCCAGCAGTGAGGGACAGGGGGCACCTACGAACACCGGGGAGCTGTTTTTT.

This chain joins TRBV11-3 and TRBJ1-2; TRBD1 matches at 11 bases. The ends lost 5 bases at V and 3 bases at J; junction bases unmatched: 5. This CDR3 comprises 15 residues. From germline, CDR1 is SGHNT and CDR2 YENEEA. DNA for the CDR3: TGTGCCAGCAGCGATGGGACAGGGGGTGACTATGGCTACACCTTC. Translated, it gives CASSDGTGGDYGYTF.

The V call is TRBV5-1, the J call TRBJ1-6; 9 bases fit TRBD1. The CDR3 has 20 residues. Trimming removed 5 bases from V and 0 bases from J; junction bases left unmatched: 15. The germline V gene encodes CDR1 SGHRS and CDR2 YFSETQ. The CDR3 DNA reads TGCGCCAGCAGTCGGTTGGGACAGGGTGGCACGTCCTCCTATAATTCACCCCTCCACTTT. Its translation is CASSRLGQGGTSSYNSPLHF.

The chain couples TRBV11-3 to TRBJ1-5, with D maybe TRBD1 (5 bases). CDR3 length equals 16 residues. Per germline, CDR1 SGHNT and CDR2 YENEEA. V dropped 4 bases and J dropped 2 bases, with 15 bases sitting between them. The CDR3 is CASSYGRRDGNQPQHF. The CDR3 DNA follows: TGTGCCAGCAGCTATGGGCGCCGGGACGGCAATCAGCCCCAGCATTTT.

V and J are TRBV10-2 and TRBJ2-1; TRBD2 matches 9 bases. Losses at the gene ends were 5 bases for V and 9 bases for J; bases not matched to a gene: 2. The CDR3 length is 12 residues. Germline lookup yields CDR1 WSHSY and CDR2 SAAADI. DNA of the CDR3: TGCGCCAGCAGTCCACTAGCGGGTGAGCAGTTCTTC. This codes for CASSPLAGEQFF.

CDR3 DNA sequence: TGTGCCAGTACCGGAGGGATGGGCAATCAGCCCCAGCATTTT. Translation gives CASTGGMGNQPQHF. The rearrangement joins TRBV19 to TRBJ1-5; D unclear. Between the trimmed V and J ends, which lost 7 bases and 2 bases, there was a span of 12 bases. CDR1 is LNHDA, CDR2 SQIVND, per germline (reference sequence). This CDR3 has 14 residues.

This clone is judged medium-sized (0.01 to 0.1%). The chain uses TRBV2 and TRBJ2-3, with 7 bases identical to TRBD2. With V trimmed by 7 bases and J by 0 bases, 7 bases remained unmatched. The CDR3 runs to 15 residues. Germline CDR1 is SNHLY and CDR2 is FYNNEI. The CDR3 nucleotides are TGTGCCAGCATGGGAAGCGGGGTTAGCACAGATACGCAGTATTTT. Amino acid sequence: CASMGSGVSTDTQYF.

This clone turned up a few times. The chain recombines TRBV9 with TRBJ1-1; 7 bases map to TRBD1. The length of the CDR3 is 15 residues. J gave up 6 bases and V 5 bases, and 13 bases lay outside the gene matches. Germline assignment: CDR1 SGDLS and CDR2 YYNGEE. For the CDR3, the DNA is TGTGCCAGCAGTGAACCCGCGGGACAGTTCGCTGAAGCTTTCTTT. Translation gives CASSEPAGQFAEAFF.